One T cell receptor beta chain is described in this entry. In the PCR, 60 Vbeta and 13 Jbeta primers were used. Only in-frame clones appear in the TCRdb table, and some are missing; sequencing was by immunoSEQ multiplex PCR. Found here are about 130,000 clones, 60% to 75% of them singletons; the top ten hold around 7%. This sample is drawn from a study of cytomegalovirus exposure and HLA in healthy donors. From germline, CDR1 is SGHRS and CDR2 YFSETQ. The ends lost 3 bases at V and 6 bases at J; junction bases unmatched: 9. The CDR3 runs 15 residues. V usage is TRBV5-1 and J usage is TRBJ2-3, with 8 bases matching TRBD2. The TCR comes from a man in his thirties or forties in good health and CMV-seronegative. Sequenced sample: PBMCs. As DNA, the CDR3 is TGCGCCAGCAGCTCCGGGACTAGTCGAATGGATACGCAGTATTTT. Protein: CASSSGTSRMDTQYF.